This TCR beta chain was identified in a study of breast tumors, draining lymph nodes, adjacent tissues. This clonotype has at least ten counts. The antigen is undetermined. Axillary draining lymph nodes of breast cancer patients supplied the node samples. In TCRdb, the multiplex PCR reads were re-called with MiXCR into one record per CDR3 protein. This sample has 70,000 to 95,000 distinct CDR3 sequences, with around 20% found just once. Study-level findings and limits: Tumor TCR diversity was below lymph nodes but above nontumor tissue. Most tumor T cells seemingly derive from lymph node, then expand in tumor. Compared with basal-like, luminal-like tumors shared significantly more repertoire with nontumor tissue.

V lost 6 bases, J lost 1 base, and 7 bases stayed unmatched. The CDR3 loop spans 17 amino acids. The TCR sequence derives from a female donor with breast cancer. Some clones in this sample may be carry-over from other donors' samples. V and J are TRBV12-3 or TRBV12-4 and TRBJ2-3; 13 nucleotides align to TRBD2. Sequencing was carried out using axillary lymph node tissue. The CDR3 sequence is CASSTGTSGTRTDTQYF. The CDR3 coding sequence is TGTGCCAGCAGCACCGGGACTAGCGGGACCCGCACAGATACGCAGTATTTT.